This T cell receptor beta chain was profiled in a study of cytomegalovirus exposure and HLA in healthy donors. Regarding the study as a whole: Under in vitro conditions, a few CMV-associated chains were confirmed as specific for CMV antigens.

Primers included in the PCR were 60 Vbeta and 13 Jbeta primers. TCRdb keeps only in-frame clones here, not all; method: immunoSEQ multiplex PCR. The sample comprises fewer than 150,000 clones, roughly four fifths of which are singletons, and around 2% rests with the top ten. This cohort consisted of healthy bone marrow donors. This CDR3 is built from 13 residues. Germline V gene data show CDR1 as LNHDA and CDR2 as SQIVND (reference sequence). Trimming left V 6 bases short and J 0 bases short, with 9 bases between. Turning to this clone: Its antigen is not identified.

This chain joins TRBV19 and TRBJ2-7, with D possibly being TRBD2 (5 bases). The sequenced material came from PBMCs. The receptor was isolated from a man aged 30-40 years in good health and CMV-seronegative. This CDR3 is CASSGISSYEQYF. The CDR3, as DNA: TGTGCCAGTAGCGGGATTAGCTCCTACGAGCAGTACTTC.